The sequence of this T cell receptor (beta chain) was determined in a study of control samples from healthy donors and cancer patients. V was clipped by 3 bases and J by 2 bases, with 6 bases between them. Germline V gives CDR1 MRHNA, CDR2 SNTAGT. The CDR3 is 13 residues long. TCRdb keeps only in-frame clones here, not all; method: immunoSEQ multiplex PCR. The sample yields fewer than 150,000 clones, around 93% seen once. The material sequenced was blood. This rearrangement joins TRBV6-4 to TRBJ2-3; D call uncertain. The receptor's source is a man aged 18-30 years in good health. This CDR3 reads CASSESVTDTQYF. CDR3 bases: TGTGCCAGCAGTGAGTCTGTCACAGATACGCAGTATTTT.